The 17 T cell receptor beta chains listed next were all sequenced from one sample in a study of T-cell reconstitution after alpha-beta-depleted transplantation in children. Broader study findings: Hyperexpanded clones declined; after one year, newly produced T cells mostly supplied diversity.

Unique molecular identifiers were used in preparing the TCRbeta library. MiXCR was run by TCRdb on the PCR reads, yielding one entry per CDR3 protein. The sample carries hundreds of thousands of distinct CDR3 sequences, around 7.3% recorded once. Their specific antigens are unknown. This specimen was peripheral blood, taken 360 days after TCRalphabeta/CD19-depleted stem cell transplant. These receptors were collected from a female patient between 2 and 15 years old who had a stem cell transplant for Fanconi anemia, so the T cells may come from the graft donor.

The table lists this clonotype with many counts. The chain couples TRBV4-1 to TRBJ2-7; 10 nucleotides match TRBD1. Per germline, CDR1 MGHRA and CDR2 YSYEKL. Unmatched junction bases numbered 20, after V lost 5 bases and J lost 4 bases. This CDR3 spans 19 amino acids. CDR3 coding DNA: TGCGCCAGCAGCGTACGACAGGGGGCAGGCCCCACTCTCTTATACGAGCAGTACTTC. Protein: CASSVRQGAGPTLLYEQYF.

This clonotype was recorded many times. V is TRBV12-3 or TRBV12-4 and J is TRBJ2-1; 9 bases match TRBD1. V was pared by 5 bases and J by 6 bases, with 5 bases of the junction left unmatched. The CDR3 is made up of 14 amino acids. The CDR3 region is CASSIQGALNEQFF. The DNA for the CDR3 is TGTGCCAGCAGTATACAGGGGGCGCTCAATGAGCAGTTCTTC.

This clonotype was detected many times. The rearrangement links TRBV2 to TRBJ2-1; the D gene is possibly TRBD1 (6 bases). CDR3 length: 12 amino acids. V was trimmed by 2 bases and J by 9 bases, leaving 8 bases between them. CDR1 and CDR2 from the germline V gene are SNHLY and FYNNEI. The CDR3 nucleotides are TGTGCCAGCAGTGAAATAGGGGGTGAGCAGTTCTTC. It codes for CASSEIGGEQFF.

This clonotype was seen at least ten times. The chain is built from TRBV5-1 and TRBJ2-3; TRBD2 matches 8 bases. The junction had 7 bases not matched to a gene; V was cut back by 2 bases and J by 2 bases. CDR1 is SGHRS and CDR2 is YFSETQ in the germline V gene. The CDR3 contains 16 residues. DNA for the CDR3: TGCGCCAGCAGCTTATTCGCGGGAGGTTTCACAGATACGCAGTATTTT. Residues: CASSLFAGGFTDTQYF.

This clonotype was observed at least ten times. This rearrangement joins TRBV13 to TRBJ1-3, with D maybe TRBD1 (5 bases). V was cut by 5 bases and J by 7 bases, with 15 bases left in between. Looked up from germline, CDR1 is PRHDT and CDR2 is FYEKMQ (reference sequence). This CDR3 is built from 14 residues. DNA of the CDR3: TGTGCCAGCAGCCTCCCGGGGGTCTCGAACACCATATATTTT. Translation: CASSLPGVSNTIYF. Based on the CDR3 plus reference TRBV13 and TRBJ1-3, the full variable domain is AAGVIQSPRHLIKEKRETATLKCYPIPRHDTVYWYQQGPGQDPQFLISFYEKMQSDKGSIPDRFSAQQFSDYHSELNMSSLELGDSALYFCASSLPGVSNTIYFGEGSWLTVV.

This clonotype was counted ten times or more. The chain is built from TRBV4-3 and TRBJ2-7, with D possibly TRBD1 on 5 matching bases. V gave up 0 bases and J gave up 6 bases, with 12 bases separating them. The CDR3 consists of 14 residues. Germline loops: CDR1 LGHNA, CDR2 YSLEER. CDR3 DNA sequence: TGCGCCAGCAGCCAAGACCCCTCAGGGTTCGAGCAGTACTTC. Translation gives CASSQDPSGFEQYF.

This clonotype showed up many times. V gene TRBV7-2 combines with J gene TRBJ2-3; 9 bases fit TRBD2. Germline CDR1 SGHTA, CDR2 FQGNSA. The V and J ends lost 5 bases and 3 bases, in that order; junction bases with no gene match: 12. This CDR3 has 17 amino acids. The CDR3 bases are TGTGCCAGCAGCCCTAACCCGCGGCTAGCGGGAACAGATACGCAGTATTTT. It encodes CASSPNPRLAGTDTQYF.

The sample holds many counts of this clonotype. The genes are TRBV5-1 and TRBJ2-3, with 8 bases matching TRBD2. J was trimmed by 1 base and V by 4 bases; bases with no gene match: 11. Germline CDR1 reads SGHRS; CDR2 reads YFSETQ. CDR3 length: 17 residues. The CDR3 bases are TGCGCCAGCAGCCCGGGGGGGGTTAAAGGAGGCACAGATACGCAGTATTTT. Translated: CASSPGGVKGGTDTQYF.

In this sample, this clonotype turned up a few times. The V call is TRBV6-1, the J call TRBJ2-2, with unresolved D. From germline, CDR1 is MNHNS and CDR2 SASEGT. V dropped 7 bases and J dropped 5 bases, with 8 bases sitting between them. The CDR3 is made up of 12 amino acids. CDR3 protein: CASMWKTGELFF. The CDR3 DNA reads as TGTGCCAGCATGTGGAAAACCGGGGAGCTGTTTTTT.

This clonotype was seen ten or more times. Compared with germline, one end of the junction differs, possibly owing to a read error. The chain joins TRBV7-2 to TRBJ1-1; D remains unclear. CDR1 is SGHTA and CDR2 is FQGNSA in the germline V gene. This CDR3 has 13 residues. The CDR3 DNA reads TGCGCCAGCAGCTTGGCGCTGGGCACTGAAGCTTTCTTT. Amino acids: CASSLALGTEAFF.

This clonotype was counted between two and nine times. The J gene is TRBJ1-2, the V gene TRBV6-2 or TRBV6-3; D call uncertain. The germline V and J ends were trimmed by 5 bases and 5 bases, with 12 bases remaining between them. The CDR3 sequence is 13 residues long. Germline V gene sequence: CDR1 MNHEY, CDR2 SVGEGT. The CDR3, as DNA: TGTGCCAGCAGTGACCCAGAGGCTTATGGCTACACCTTC. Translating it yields CASSDPEAYGYTF.

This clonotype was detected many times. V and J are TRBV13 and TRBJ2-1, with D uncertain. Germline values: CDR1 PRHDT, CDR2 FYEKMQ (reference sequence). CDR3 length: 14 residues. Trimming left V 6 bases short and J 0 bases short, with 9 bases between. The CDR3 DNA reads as TGTGCCAGCAGACGGCCCAGCTCCTACAATGAGCAGTTCTTC. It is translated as CASRRPSSYNEQFF.

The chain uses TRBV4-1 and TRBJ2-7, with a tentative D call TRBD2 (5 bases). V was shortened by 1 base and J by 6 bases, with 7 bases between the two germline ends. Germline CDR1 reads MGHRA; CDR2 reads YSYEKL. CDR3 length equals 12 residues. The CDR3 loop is CASSQVGGEQYF. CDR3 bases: TGCGCCAGCAGCCAAGTCGGAGGCGAGCAGTACTTC.

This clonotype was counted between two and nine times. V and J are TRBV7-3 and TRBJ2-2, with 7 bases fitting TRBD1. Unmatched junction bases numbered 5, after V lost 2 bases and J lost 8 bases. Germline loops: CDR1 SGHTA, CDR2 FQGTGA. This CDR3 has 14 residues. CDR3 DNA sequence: TGTGCCAGCAGCTTAGGACTGGGACAGGGGGAGCTGTTTTTT. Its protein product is CASSLGLGQGELFF.

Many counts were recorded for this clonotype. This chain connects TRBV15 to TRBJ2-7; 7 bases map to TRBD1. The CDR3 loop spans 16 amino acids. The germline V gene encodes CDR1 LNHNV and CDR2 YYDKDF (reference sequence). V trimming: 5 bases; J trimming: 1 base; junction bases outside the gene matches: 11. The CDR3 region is CATSSGRQGTSYEQYF. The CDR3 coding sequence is TGTGCCACCAGCTCAGGACGACAGGGTACATCCTACGAGCAGTACTTC.

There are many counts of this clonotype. The CDR3 is CASSPLNEQFF. The CDR3 DNA reads TGTGCCAGCAGTCCCCTTAATGAGCAGTTCTTC. The chain recombines TRBV6-2 or TRBV6-3 with TRBJ2-1; the D is unclear. The CDR3 runs to 11 residues. V was clipped by 5 bases and J by 7 bases, with 6 bases between them. Germline V CDR1 and CDR2: MNHEY, SVGEGT.

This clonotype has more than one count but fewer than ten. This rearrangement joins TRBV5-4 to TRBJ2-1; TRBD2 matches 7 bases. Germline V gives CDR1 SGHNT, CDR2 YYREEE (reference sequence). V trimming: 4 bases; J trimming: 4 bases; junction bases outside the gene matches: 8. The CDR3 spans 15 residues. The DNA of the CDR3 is TGTGCCAGCAGCGACTTTCGGGGGGAGTACAATGAGCAGTTCTTC. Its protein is CASSDFRGEYNEQFF.